This T cell receptor (beta chain) originates from a study of CD8 T cells in Susac syndrome. An amount of RNA that ranged from roughly 0.45 to 1 ug was reverse transcribed with random hexamers. TCRdb analysed the immunoSEQ multiplex PCR reads with MiXCR anew, one entry per CDR3 protein. The repertoire includes approximately 150,000 distinct CDR3 sequences, around 95% of them detected once, and just over 0.13% sits in the top ten. The germline CDR1 and CDR2 sequences are KGHDR and SFDVKD. The CDR3 consists of 16 residues. V was cut by 7 bases and J by 3 bases, with 17 bases left in between. The V gene is TRBV24-1, the J gene TRBJ2-2; D is possibly TRBD1 (6 bases). Sequenced: CD4+ T cells from PBMCs. This receptor was obtained from a human donor in good health. CDR3 coding DNA: TGTGCCACCAGCGATGTGGGGGCTACGGACACCGGGGAGCTGTTTTTT. Its protein is CATSDVGATDTGELFF.